One T cell receptor (beta chain) is described in this entry. The data were obtained in a study of CD8 T cells in Susac syndrome. Trimming removed 3 bases at V and 1 base at J, with 7 bases between. The CDR3 contains 13 residues. Germline lookup yields CDR1 SGDLS and CDR2 YYNGEE. Random hexamers were used to reverse transcribe 0.5 to 1 ug of RNA. TCRdb itself ran the immunoSEQ multiplex PCR reads through MiXCR, one entry per CDR3 protein. The sample consists of about 75,000 distinct CDR3 sequences, approximately 94% of them appearing once. Sequenced input: CD8+ T cells from PBMCs. The chain employs TRBV9 and TRBJ1-1; D is unresolved. This TCR came from a human donor with Susac syndrome. CDR3 nucleotides: TGTGCCAGCAGCGGAAGTACGAACACTGAAGCTTTCTTT. As protein: CASSGSTNTEAFF.